This T cell receptor beta chain is from a study of T cell clusters in autoimmune cytopenias (dated by TCRdb to about 2019). About the full investigation: TRB sequencing reached a median depth of about 52,000 reads per sample and yielded a median of around 2,400 distinct TRB clonotypes per sample. Alongside healthy, CLL and autoimmune hepatitis controls, autoimmune cytopenia patients had their peripheral blood TRB and IGH repertoires sequenced at active disease and again during treatment follow-up. The study aimed to test whether autoimmune cytopenia patients carry a disease-specific immune repertoire signature usable as a blood-based biomarker. What the study reported, not specific to this receptor: Shifts in the TRB repertoire, including less even repertoires in secondary cytopenia and CLL, were mostly a reflection of lymphoma bias and not of autoimmunity. The T cell clusters were only ever defined in silico, so experimental validation of their functional role was still needed. A lack of physiological T cell clusters in primary autoimmune cytopenia patients was suggested by GLIPH, as 51 clusters were found to be exclusive to healthy donors versus roughly 16 exclusive to patients. In the comparison of secondary cytopenia with CLL, no cluster-lack signature showed up, apparently because the dominant lymphoma-associated repertoire masked the signature. Compared with active autoimmune hepatitis patients, healthy donors had almost three times as many exclusive TRB clusters, a finding consistent with an autoimmunity-wide signature.

The germline V gene yields SQVTM for CDR1 and ANQGSEA for CDR2. The CDR3 starts with the cysteine, ends with the phenylalanine, and has 13 residues. No DNA is recorded. Frequency indicates this clonotype is large (0.1 to 1%); no count is kept. Its antigen has not been determined. For each sample, TRB amplification used about 250 ng of peripheral blood genomic DNA, equal to 40,000 or so genome equivalents. To amplify TRB rearrangements, a touch-down multiplex PCR protocol was run with the TRB-A and TRB-B primer pools combined in a single tube. Two consecutive PCR reactions with Phusion HS II polymerase added Illumina adapters and sample indices to the amplicons. Amplicons were gel-purified with the NucleoSpin Gel and PCR Clean-up kit, then quantified by Qubit and quality-checked on an Agilent 2100 Bioanalyzer. Sequencing of the libraries was done on an Illumina MiSeq with 600-cycle, single-indexed, paired-end runs. For the original study's pipeline: MiXCR version 2.1.12, together with the default MiXCR reference library, was used to align and assemble the TRB reads. A clone was defined by each unique CDR3 nucleotide sequence, and the analysis included only productive sequences with two or more reads. Repertoire diversity was assessed by alpha-parameterized diversity profiles (alpha 0 to 5), including Shannon (alpha 1) and Simpson (alpha 2) indices, computed with an R script. Combinatorial TRB VJ usage was computed with the tcR package and compared between cohorts by principal component analysis with ade4. Using GLIPH, TCRbeta CDR3s were clustered on pairs of cohorts matched for age and read depth, and a Wilcoxon test was used to compare cluster frequencies. The reads were reprocessed in TCRdb, with one entry per CDR3 protein sequence and no accompanying DNA. TCRdb, not the original authors, processed these V and J calls. The table for this sample records some 4,500 distinct CDR3 sequences. Of the sample, over 55% falls within the top ten clones.

The sample was also reused in another study, on T cell repertoires in aging, cancer and after chemotherapy. As the second publication notes: Six donor age groups were covered, ranging from 30 or younger up to 70 or older, and each group contained at least three individuals. In the hematological group, the paired samples taken before and after chemotherapy came from chronic lymphocytic leukemia patients given fludarabine- or bendamustine-based regimens. Several million TCR reads were contained in the full dataset. Compared with age-matched healthy donors, untreated patients with hematological or solid cancers had significantly lower TCR diversity and higher clonality in blood. In healthy donors, the decline in TCR diversity with age was mainly due to loss of richness, whereas in cancer patients loss of evenness also played a role. An increase in median generation probability over the chemotherapy interval was observed in both cancer cohorts, suggesting that the repertoire was reconstituted through rebound thymic output. According to the authors, the repertoire data do not allow conclusions to be drawn about immunological memory after chemotherapy. Hematological cancer patients had infiltration of lymphoid organs, and this infiltration may itself impair thymic emigration or peripheral T cell expansion. Peripheral blood TCR beta repertoires from healthy donors and cancer patients were profiled to examine immunoaging and T cell reconstitution after chemotherapy. Alongside under 100 healthy donors serving as a reference group, the cohort included roughly 220 cancer patients, of whom roughly 92 had hematological cancers and 120 to 130 had solid cancers. MiXCR versions 2.12 and 3.0.5 were used to process TRB sequences. Shannon diversity, evenness, clonality (one minus evenness), and alpha-parameterized diversity profiles from alpha 0 to 5 were included as repertoire metrics. The IGoR algorithm was used to compute generation probabilities of clones in paired pre- and post-chemotherapy samples.

The sequence was obtained from a human donor with an autoimmune cytopenia or autoimmune hepatitis (not recorded which). This chain is built from TRBV29-1 and TRBJ2-5; TCRdb proposes TRBD2, but this gene call is untestable without DNA. The sequenced sample was peripheral blood. CDR3 reads: CSVEVGRTGTQYF.